A selection of T cell receptor beta chains follows, all from one sample in a study of beta chain features in type 1 diabetes. This table comes from immunoSEQ multiplex PCR, and its TCRdb copy is limited to in-frame clones, with some not included. The sample carries more than 300,000 clones, about 14% recorded once. Sequencing was performed on naive CD4+ T cells from blood. The source of these receptors is a young woman in good health. Each CDR3 is given with its conserved first and last residue. The D gene is left open where the match is weak. Size is omitted from some rows. Given values are once, few, many or a class for expanded clones.

j_call | v_call | clone_size | d_call | cdr3_aa | cdr3_nt
TRBJ2-1 | TRBV7-2 | - | - | CASSLNPSDNEQFF | TGTGCCAGCAGCTTAAACCCTAGCGACAATGAGCAGTTCTTC
TRBJ2-3 | TRBV28 | - | - | CASSLAQGGTDTQYF | TGTGCCAGCAGTTTAGCGCAGGGTGGCACAGATACGCAGTATTTT
TRBJ2-1 | TRBV19 | - | TRBD2 | CASYSGSRRNEQFF | TGTGCCAGTTATAGCGGGAGCAGGCGGAATGAGCAGTTCTTC
TRBJ2-1 | TRBV7-8 | - | TRBD2 | CASSSPRTSGTSSYNEQFF | TGTGCCAGCAGCTCTCCGAGGACTAGCGGGACGTCGTCCTACAATGAGCAGTTCTTC
TRBJ2-5 | TRBV25-1 | few | - | CASSEGPGYVETQYF | TGTGCCAGCAGTGAAGGTCCCGGGTATGTGGAGACCCAGTACTTC
TRBJ1-1 | TRBV18 | few | TRBD1 | CASSPLGTAGTEAFF | TGTGCCAGCTCACCCCTAGGGACAGCCGGGACTGAAGCTTTCTTT
TRBJ2-5 | TRBV15 | few | - | CATSRDRVYETQYF | TGTGCCACCAGCAGAGACAGGGTTTACGAGACCCAGTACTTC
TRBJ2-1 | TRBV19 | few | TRBD1 | CASSLGQGAHNEQFF | TGTGCCAGTAGTCTAGGACAGGGTGCCCACAATGAGCAGTTCTTC
TRBJ2-2 | TRBV30 | few | TRBD2 | CAWEKRLAGRELFF | TGTGCCTGGGAAAAGCGTTTAGCGGGACGGGAGCTGTTTTTT
TRBJ2-2 | TRBV28 | few | TRBD1 | CASGQANTGELFF | TGTGCCAGCGGACAGGCGAACACCGGGGAGCTGTTTTTT
TRBJ2-1 | TRBV5-6 | - | TRBD2 | CASSLAGASGSDEQFF | TGTGCCAGCAGCTTGGCCGGCGCTAGCGGGAGTGATGAGCAGTTCTTC
TRBJ2-3 | TRBV9 | few | TRBD1 | CASSVLPSGTGTDTQYF | TGTGCCAGCAGCGTCCTCCCTTCCGGGACAGGGACAGATACGCAGTATTTT
TRBJ2-2 | TRBV30 | - | - | CAWRSQNTGELFF | TGTGCCTGGAGGAGTCAGAACACCGGGGAGCTGTTTTTT
TRBJ2-2 | TRBV4-2 | - | TRBD2 | CASSAAGGNTGELFF | TGTGCCAGCAGCGCCGCGGGAGGCAACACCGGGGAGCTGTTTTTT
TRBJ1-4 | TRBV4-1 | - | - | CASSQGQTVVEKLFF | TGCGCCAGCAGCCAAGGTCAGACAGTTGTTGAAAAACTGTTTTTT
TRBJ2-2 | TRBV2 | - | TRBD2 | CASSLGLAANTGELFF | TGTGCCAGCAGTCTAGGACTAGCGGCGAACACCGGGGAGCTGTTTTTT
TRBJ2-1 | TRBV4-1 | few | - | CASSRMGAQGYNEQFF | TGCGCCAGCAGCCGGATGGGGGCCCAGGGGTACAATGAGCAGTTCTTC
TRBJ1-5 | TRBV30 | few | TRBD1 | CAWSGLDRVKQPQHF | TGTGCCTGGAGTGGCCTAGACAGGGTCAAACAGCCCCAGCATTTT
TRBJ1-5 | TRBV2 | - | - | CASSDYPPYGICQPQHF | TGTGCCAGCAGTGATTATCCCCCGTACGGGATCTGTCAGCCCCAGCATTTT
TRBJ2-7 | TRBV30 | few | TRBD2 | CAWSGASGSLREQYF | TGTGCCTGGAGTGGCGCTAGCGGGAGCTTACGGGAGCAGTACTTC
TRBJ2-5 | TRBV20-1 | few | - | CSAAGGETQYF | TGCAGTGCTGCCGGGGGAGAGACCCAGTACTTC
TRBJ1-1 | TRBV9 | - | - | CASSGTVMNTEAFF | TGTGCCAGCAGCGGTACAGTGATGAACACTGAAGCTTTCTTT
TRBJ1-1 | TRBV5-1 | - | TRBD1 | CASSLEGARITEAFF | TGCGCCAGCAGCTTGGAGGGGGCGAGGATCACTGAAGCTTTCTTT
TRBJ2-1 | TRBV28 | - | - | CASIAARQGRNEQFF | TGTGCCAGCATCGCCGCGCGCCAGGGAAGGAATGAGCAGTTCTTC
TRBJ2-3 | TRBV6-5 | - | - | CASSYREIADTQYF | TGTGCCAGCAGTTATCGGGAGATCGCAGATACGCAGTATTTT
TRBJ1-2 | TRBV20-1 | few | - | CRRGGVDGYTF | TGCAGGAGGGGGGGCGTGGATGGCTACACCTTC
TRBJ2-3 | TRBV19 | few | - | CASSSSWRDTQYF | TGTGCCAGTAGTAGCTCATGGAGGGATACGCAGTATTTT
TRBJ1-1 | TRBV14 | few | TRBD1 | CASSHWDRGSMNTEAFF | TGTGCCAGCAGCCACTGGGACAGGGGGAGCATGAACACTGAAGCTTTCTTT
TRBJ2-7 | TRBV11-1 | few | TRBD2 | CASSLLAGVYEQYF | TGTGCCAGCAGCCTACTAGCGGGGGTCTACGAGCAGTACTTC
TRBJ1-5 | TRBV28 | - | - | CASTGSSNQPQHF | TGTGCCAGCACAGGAAGTAGCAATCAGCCCCAGCATTTT
TRBJ2-3 | TRBV5-1 | few | - | CASSLEAGLTDTQYF | TGCGCCAGCAGCTTGGAGGCTGGACTTACAGATACGCAGTATTTT
TRBJ1-4 | TRBV7-9 | - | - | CASSPQGFGEKLFF | TGTGCCAGCAGCCCGCAGGGCTTTGGCGAAAAACTGTTTTTT
TRBJ2-1 | TRBV5-1 | - | TRBD2 | CASNPLAGGAYNEQFF | TGCGCCAGCAATCCGCTAGCGGGGGGAGCCTACAATGAGCAGTTCTTC
TRBJ2-1 | TRBV9 | - | TRBD1 | CASSPRTGHNEQFF | TGTGCCAGCAGCCCGAGGACAGGTCACAATGAGCAGTTCTTC
TRBJ1-5 | TRBV15 | - | - | CATSSRGFNQPQHF | TGTGCCACCAGCAGTCGGGGGTTCAATCAGCCCCAGCATTTT
TRBJ2-7 | TRBV5-1 | few | - | CASSTGQIYEQYF | TGCGCCAGCAGCACAGGACAGATCTACGAGCAGTACTTC
TRBJ1-5 | TRBV6-1 | - | - | CASSEYQGLTNQPQHF | TGTGCCAGCAGTGAATATCAGGGGCTAACAAATCAGCCCCAGCATTTT
TRBJ2-5 | TRBV7-9 | - | TRBD1 | CASSLTGQQETQYF | TGTGCCAGCAGCTTGACAGGGCAACAAGAGACCCAGTACTTC
TRBJ2-2 | TRBV19 | - | TRBD2 | CATTLGLAGAGELFF | TGTGCCACCACCTTGGGGTTAGCGGGAGCCGGGGAGCTGTTTTTT
TRBJ2-2 | TRBV7-8 | few | - | CASSSQDRSRTGELFF | TGTGCCAGCAGCTCACAAGACAGGAGCCGAACCGGGGAGCTGTTTTTT
TRBJ1-5 | TRBV25-1 | few | - | CASSEAGRQPQHF | TGTGCCAGCAGTGAAGCAGGGCGGCAGCCCCAGCATTTT
TRBJ2-7 | TRBV5-4 | - | TRBD2 | CASRPGTSSYEQYF | TGTGCCAGCAGACCCGGGACTAGCTCCTACGAGCAGTACTTC
TRBJ2-7 | TRBV6-6 | - | TRBD2 | CASSYSAGLVLEQYF | TGTGCCAGCAGTTACTCGGCGGGACTAGTTTTAGAGCAGTACTTC
TRBJ2-1 | TRBV7-9 | - | - | CASSIGTAPYNEQFF | TGTGCCAGCAGCATCGGGACTGCCCCCTACAATGAGCAGTTCTTC
TRBJ2-7 | TRBV4-2 | - | - | CASSQVGPRAYEQYF | TGTGCCAGCAGCCAAGTTGGACCCAGGGCCTACGAGCAGTACTTC
TRBJ1-1 | TRBV25-1 | few | TRBD1 | CASRGTGSYEAFF | TGTGCCAGCAGGGGGACAGGGTCTTATGAAGCTTTCTTT
TRBJ2-7 | TRBV10-3 | few | TRBD2 | CAISDEGGSSYEQYF | TGTGCCATCAGTGATGAGGGCGGGAGCTCCTACGAGCAGTACTTC
TRBJ2-3 | TRBV4-2 | - | - | CASSQELGGYPDTQYF | TGTGCCAGCAGCCAAGAGTTAGGGGGATACCCAGATACGCAGTATTTT
TRBJ1-1 | TRBV29-1 | few | - | CSVERRLNTEAFF | TGCAGCGTTGAACGCCGGTTGAACACTGAAGCTTTCTTT
TRBJ1-1 | TRBV9 | few | - | CASSPYRTEAFF | TGTGCCAGCAGCCCCTATCGCACTGAAGCTTTCTTT
TRBJ2-1 | TRBV6-1 | few | - | CASSSGDSSYNEQFF | TGTGCCAGCAGTTCCGGGGACTCCTCCTACAATGAGCAGTTCTTC
TRBJ2-1 | TRBV5-4 | few | TRBD1 | CASSSTRDSNEQFF | TGTGCCAGCAGCTCTACCCGGGACAGTAATGAGCAGTTCTTC
TRBJ1-2 | TRBV15 | - | TRBD1 | CATSPGQNYGYTF | TGTGCCACCAGCCCGGGACAGAACTATGGCTACACCTTC
TRBJ2-6 | TRBV9 | few | - | CASSVGQARLAGANVLTF | TGTGCCAGCAGCGTAGGACAGGCTCGATTAGCAGGGGCCAACGTCCTGACTTTC
TRBJ2-4 | TRBV5-4 | - | - | CASRAWAKNIQYF | TGTGCCAGCAGAGCCTGGGCCAAAAACATTCAGTACTTC
TRBJ2-3 | TRBV18 | few | TRBD2 | CASSPSLAETSTDTQYF | TGTGCCAGCTCACCAAGCCTAGCGGAGACTAGCACAGATACGCAGTATTTT